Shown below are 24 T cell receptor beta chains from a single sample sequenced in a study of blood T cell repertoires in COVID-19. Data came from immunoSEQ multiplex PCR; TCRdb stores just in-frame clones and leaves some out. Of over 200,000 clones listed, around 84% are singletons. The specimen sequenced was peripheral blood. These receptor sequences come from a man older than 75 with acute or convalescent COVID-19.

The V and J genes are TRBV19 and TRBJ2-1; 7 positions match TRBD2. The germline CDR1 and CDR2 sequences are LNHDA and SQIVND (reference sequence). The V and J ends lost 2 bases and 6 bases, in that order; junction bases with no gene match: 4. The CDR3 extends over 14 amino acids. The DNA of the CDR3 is TGTGCCAGTAGTATACGGGCTAGCGGCAATGAGCAGTTCTTC. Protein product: CASSIRASGNEQFF.

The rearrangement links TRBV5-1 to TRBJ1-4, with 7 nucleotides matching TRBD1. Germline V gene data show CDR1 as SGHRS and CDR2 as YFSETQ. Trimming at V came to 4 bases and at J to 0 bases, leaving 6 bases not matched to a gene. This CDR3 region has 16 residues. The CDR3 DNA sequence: TGCGCCAGCAGCCCTAGCGGGACAGCAACTAATGAAAAACTGTTTTTT. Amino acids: CASSPSGTATNEKLFF. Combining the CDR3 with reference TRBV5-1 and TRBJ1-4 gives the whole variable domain KAGVTQTPRYLIKTRGQQVTLSCSPISGHRSVSWYQQTPGQGLQFLFEYFSETQRNKGNFPGRFSGRQFSNSRSEMNVSTLELGDSALYLCASSPSGTATNEKLFFGSGTQLSVL.

CDR3 nucleotides: TGTGCCAGCAGCCCCCGTCGAGTTACCATCACAGATACGCAGTATTTT. Translation gives CASSPRRVTITDTQYF. V gene TRBV7-9 combines with J gene TRBJ2-3, with D unclear. The CDR3 runs to 16 residues. The germline V and J ends were trimmed by 5 bases and 2 bases, with 17 bases remaining between them. CDR1 is SEHNR, CDR2 FQNEAQ, per germline (reference sequence).

The CDR3 loop reads CASSKDRPSSYEQYF. CDR3 in DNA: TGTGCCAGCAGCAAGGACAGGCCGAGCTCCTACGAGCAGTACTTC. The rearrangement uses TRBV2 and TRBJ2-7; 7 bases match TRBD1. The length of the CDR3 is 15 residues. V shed 6 bases, J shed 0 bases, and the junction held 8 bases outside the gene matches. Germline CDR1 is SNHLY and CDR2 is FYNNEI.

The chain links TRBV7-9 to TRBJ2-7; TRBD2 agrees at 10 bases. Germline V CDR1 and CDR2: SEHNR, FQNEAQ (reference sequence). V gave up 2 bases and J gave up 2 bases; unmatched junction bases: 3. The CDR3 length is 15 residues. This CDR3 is CASSLLTSGAYEQYF. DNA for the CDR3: TGTGCCAGCAGCTTACTTACTAGCGGGGCCTACGAGCAGTACTTC.

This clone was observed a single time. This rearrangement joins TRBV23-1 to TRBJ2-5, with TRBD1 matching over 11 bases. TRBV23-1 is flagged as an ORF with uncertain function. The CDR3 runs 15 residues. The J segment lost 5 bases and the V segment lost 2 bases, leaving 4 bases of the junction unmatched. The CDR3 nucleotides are TGCGCCAGCAGTCAAATCGGACAGGGGGCGGAGACCCAGTACTTC. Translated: CASSQIGQGAETQYF.

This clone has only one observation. The CDR3 reads CASSVVSTGELFF. The CDR3 DNA follows: TGTGCCAGCAGCGTTGTCAGCACCGGGGAGCTGTTTTTT. V usage is TRBV11-3 and J usage is TRBJ2-2, with D hard to call. V lost 5 bases and J 4 bases, leaving 8 bases between the germline ends. CDR1 is SGHNT and CDR2 is YENEEA in the germline V gene. The CDR3 runs to 13 residues.

The CDR3: CASSPKYGQETQYF. CDR3 coding DNA: TGTGCCAGCTCACCAAAATACGGGCAAGAGACCCAGTACTTC. The chain combines TRBV18 with TRBJ2-5; D is uncertain. The CDR3 spans 14 residues. In germline, CDR1 is KGHSH, CDR2 LQKENI. V was clipped by 2 bases and J by 2 bases, with 9 bases between them.

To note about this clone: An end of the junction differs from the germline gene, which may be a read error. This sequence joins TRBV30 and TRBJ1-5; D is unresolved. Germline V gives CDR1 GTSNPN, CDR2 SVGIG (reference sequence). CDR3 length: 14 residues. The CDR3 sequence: CAWSVRGSSQPQHF. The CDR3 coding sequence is TGTGCCTGGAGTGTACGGGGTAGCAGTCAGCCCCAGCATTTT. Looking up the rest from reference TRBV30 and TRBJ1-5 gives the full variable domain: SQTIHQWPATLVQPVGSPLSLECTVEGTSNPNLYWYRQAAGRGLQLLFYSVGIGQISSEVPQNLSASRPQDRQFILSSKKLLLSDSGFYLCAWSVRGSSQPQHFGDGTRLSIL.

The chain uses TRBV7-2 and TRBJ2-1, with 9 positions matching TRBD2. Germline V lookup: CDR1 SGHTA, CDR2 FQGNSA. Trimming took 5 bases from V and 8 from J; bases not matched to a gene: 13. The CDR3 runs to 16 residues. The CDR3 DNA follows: TGTGCCAGCAGCACGGAGCGCGGGAGGGCCAGGGATGAGCAGTTCTTC. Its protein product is CASSTERGRARDEQFF.

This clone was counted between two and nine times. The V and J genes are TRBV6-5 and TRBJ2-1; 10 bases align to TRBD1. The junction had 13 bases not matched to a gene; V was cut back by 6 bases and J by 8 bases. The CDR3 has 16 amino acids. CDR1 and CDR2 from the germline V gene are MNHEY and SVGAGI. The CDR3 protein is CASSYIGTGVWDEQFF. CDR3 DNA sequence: TGTGCCAGCAGCTACATCGGGACAGGGGTATGGGATGAGCAGTTCTTC.

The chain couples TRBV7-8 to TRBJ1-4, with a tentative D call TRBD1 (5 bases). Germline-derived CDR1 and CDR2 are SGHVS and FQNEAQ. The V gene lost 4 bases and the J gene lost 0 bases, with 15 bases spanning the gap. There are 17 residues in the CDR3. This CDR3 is CASSSQLRQTTNEKLFF. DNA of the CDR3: TGTGCCAGCAGCTCTCAGCTGCGACAGACAACTAATGAAAAACTGTTTTTT.

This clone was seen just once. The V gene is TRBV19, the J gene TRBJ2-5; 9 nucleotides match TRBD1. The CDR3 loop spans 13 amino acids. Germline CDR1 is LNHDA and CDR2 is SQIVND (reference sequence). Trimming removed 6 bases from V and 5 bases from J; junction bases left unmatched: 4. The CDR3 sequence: CASRQGALETQYF. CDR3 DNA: TGTGCCAGTAGACAGGGGGCGCTTGAGACCCAGTACTTC.

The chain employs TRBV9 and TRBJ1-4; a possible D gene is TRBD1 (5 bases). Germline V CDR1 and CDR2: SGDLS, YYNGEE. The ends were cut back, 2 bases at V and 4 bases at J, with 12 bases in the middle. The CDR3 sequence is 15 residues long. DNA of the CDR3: TGTGCCAGCAGCGTGGATGACAGTGGTAATGAAAAACTGTTTTTT. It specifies CASSVDDSGNEKLFF. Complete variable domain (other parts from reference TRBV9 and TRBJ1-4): DSGVTQTPKHLITATGQRVTLRCSPRSGDLSVYWYQQSLDQGLQFLIQYYNGEERAKGNILERFSAQQFPDLHSELNLSSLELGDSALYFCASSVDDSGNEKLFFGSGTQLSVL.

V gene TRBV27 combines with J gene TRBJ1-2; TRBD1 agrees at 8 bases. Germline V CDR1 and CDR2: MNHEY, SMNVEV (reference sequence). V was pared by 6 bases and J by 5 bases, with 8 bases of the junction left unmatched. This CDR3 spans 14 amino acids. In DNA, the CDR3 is TGTGCCAGCAGCCCACCGGGACAGGCGTATGGCTACACCTTC. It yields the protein CASSPPGQAYGYTF.

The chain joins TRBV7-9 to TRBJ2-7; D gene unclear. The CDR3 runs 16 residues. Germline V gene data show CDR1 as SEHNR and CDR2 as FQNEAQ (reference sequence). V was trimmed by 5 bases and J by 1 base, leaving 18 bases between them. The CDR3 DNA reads TGTGCCAGCAGCCAAACCCACGGTACGGGTTCCTACGAGCAGTACGTC. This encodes CASSQTHGTGSYEQYV.

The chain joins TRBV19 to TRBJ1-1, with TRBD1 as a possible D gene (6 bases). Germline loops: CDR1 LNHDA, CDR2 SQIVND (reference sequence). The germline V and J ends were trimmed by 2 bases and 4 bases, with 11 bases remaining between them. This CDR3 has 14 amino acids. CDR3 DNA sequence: TGTGCCAGTAGTATAACAGGGCGGAGCACTGAAGCTTTCTTT. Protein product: CASSITGRSTEAFF.

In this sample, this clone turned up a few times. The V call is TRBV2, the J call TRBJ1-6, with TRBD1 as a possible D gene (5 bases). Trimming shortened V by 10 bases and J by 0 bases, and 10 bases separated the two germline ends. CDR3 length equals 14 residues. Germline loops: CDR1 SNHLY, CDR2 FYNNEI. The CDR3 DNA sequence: TGTGCCACAAGGGGAAGCTCCTATAATTCACCCCTCCACTTT. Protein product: CATRGSSYNSPLHF.

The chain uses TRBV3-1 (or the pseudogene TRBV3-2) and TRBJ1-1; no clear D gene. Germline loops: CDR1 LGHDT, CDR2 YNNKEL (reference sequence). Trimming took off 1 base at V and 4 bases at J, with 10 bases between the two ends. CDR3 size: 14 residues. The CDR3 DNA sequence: TGTGCCAGCAGCCAAGTGGGCATTAGCACTGAAGCTTTCTTT. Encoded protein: CASSQVGISTEAFF.

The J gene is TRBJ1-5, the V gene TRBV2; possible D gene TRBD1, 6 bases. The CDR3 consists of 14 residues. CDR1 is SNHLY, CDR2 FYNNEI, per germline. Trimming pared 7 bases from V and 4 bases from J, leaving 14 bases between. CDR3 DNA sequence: TGTGCCAGCACCCCCCAACAGGGTAATCAGCCCCAGCATTTT. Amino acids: CASTPQQGNQPQHF.

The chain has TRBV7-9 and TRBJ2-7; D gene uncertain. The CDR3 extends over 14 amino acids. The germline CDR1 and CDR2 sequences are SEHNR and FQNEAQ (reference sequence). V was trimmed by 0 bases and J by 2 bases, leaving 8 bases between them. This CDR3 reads CASSLASPPYEQYF. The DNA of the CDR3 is TGTGCCAGCAGCTTAGCCTCCCCCCCCTACGAGCAGTACTTC.

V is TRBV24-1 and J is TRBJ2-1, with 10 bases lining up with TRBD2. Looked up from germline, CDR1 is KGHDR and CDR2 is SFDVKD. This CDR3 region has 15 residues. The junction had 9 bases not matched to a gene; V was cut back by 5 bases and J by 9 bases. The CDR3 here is CATSAEGLASGEQFF. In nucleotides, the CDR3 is TGTGCCACCAGTGCTGAGGGACTAGCGAGCGGTGAGCAGTTCTTC.

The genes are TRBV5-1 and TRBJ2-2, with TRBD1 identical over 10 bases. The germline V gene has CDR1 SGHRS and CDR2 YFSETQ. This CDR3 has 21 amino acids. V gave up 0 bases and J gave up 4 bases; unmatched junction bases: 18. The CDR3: CASSLVYGWDRGPFVTGELFF. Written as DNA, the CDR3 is TGCGCCAGCAGCTTGGTTTACGGGTGGGACAGGGGTCCATTCGTCACCGGGGAGCTGTTTTTT.

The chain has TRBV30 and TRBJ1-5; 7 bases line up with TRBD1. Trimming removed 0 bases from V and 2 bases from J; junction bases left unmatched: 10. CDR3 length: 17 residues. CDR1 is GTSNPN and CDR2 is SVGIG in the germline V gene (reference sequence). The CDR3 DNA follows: TGTGCCTGGAGTGTCGGAGACAGGGTAGACGGCAATCAGCCCCAGCATTTT. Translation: CAWSVGDRVDGNQPQHF.